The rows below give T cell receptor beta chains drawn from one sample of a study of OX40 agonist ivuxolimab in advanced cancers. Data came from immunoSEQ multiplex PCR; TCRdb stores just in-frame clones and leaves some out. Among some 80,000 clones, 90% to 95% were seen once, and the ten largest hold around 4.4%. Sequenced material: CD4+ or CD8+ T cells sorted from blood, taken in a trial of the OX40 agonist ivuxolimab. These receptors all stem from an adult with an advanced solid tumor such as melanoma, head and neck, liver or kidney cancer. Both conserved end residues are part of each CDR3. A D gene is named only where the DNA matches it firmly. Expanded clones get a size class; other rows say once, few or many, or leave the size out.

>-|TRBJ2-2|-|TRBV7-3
CASSLRGSAGELFF
TGTGCCAGCAGCTTAAGGGGGTCGGCCGGGGAGCTGTTTTTT
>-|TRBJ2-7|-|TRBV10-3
CAISEFNEQYF
TGTGCCATCAGTGAGTTTAACGAGCAGTACTTC
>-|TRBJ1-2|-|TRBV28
CASSLERGGLVYGYTF
TGTGCCAGCAGTTTGGAAAGGGGGGGCTTGGTCTATGGCTACACCTTC
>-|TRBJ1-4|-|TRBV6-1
CASSVLTGEKLFF
TGTGCCAGCAGTGTTCTCACTGGAGAAAAACTGTTTTTT
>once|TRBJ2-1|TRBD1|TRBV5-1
CASSLRQGSSYNEQFF
TGCGCCAGCAGTTTGCGACAGGGTAGCTCCTACAATGAGCAGTTCTTC
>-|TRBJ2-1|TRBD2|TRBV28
CASTRTSGRAYNEQFF
TGTGCCAGCACTCGGACTAGCGGGAGGGCCTACAATGAGCAGTTCTTC
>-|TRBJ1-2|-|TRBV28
CASKVTGWRGYTF
TGTGCCAGCAAGGTTACAGGGTGGCGCGGCTACACCTTC
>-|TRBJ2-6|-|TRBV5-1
CASRGRTGANVLTF
TGCGCCAGCAGGGGGAGGACAGGGGCCAACGTCCTGACTTTC
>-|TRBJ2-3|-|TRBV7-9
CATMGNGRGDTQYF
TGTGCCACCATGGGTAACGGGAGAGGAGATACGCAGTATTTT
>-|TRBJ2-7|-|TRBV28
CASSLGLAAYEQYF
TGTGCCAGCAGCCTGGGACTCGCCGCCTACGAGCAGTACTTC
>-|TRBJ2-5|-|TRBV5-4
CASSSGQLQETQYF
TGTGCCAGCAGCTCCGGACAGCTCCAAGAGACCCAGTACTTC
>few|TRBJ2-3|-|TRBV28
CASSPAGTARDTQYF
TGTGCCAGCAGTCCCGCCGGGACGGCCAGAGATACGCAGTATTTT
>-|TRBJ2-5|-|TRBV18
CASSPGSIRGGEETQYF
TGTGCCAGCTCACCCGGGAGCATCCGAGGAGGGGAAGAGACCCAGTACTTC
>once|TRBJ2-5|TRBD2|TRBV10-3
CAIKTSGAGEQYF
TGTGCCATTAAGACTAGCGGGGCGGGGGAGCAGTACTTC
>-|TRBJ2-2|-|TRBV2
CASRDTRTGELFF
TGTGCCAGCCGGGACACCCGAACAGGGGAGCTGTTTTTT
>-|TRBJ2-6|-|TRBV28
CASKGSSSGANVLTF
TGTGCCAGCAAAGGGTCGAGCTCTGGGGCCAACGTCCTGACTTTC
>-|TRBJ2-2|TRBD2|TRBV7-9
CASSSTSGNTGELFF
TGTGCCAGCAGCTCGACTAGCGGTAACACCGGGGAGCTGTTTTTT
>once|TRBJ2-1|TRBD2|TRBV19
CAPVGTRSAYNEQFF
TGTGCCCCTGTGGGGACTAGATCGGCGTACAATGAGCAGTTCTTC
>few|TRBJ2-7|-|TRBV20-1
CSARYTYEQYF
TGCAGTGCTAGATATACCTACGAGCAGTACTTC
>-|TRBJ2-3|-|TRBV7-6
CASSPYLSTDTQYF
TGTGCCAGCAGCCCCTACCTGAGCACAGATACGCAGTATTTT
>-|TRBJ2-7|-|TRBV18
CASSPPTGYEQYF
TGTGCCAGCTCACCACCGACAGGCTACGAGCAGTACTTC
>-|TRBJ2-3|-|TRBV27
CASRLGLAGGDTQYF
TGTGCCAGCCGACTGGGACTTGCCGGGGGAGATACGCAGTATTTT
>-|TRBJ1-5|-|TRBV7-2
CASSLAELFPQHF
TGTGCCAGCAGCTTAGCGGAGTTATTTCCCCAGCATTTT
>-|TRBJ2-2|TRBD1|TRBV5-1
CASTTTGTGITGELFF
TGCGCCAGCACCACGACCGGGACAGGGATCACCGGGGAGCTGTTTTTT
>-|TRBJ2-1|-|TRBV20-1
CSAGSGEQFF
TGCAGTGCTGGCTCTGGAGAGCAGTTCTTC
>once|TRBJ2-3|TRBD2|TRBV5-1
CASSLQEGLAGADTQYF
TGCGCCAGCAGCCTACAGGAGGGACTAGCGGGAGCAGATACGCAGTATTTT
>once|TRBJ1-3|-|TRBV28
CATVTGGNTIYF
TGTGCCACCGTGACGGGAGGAAACACCATATATTTT
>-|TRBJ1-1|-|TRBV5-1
CASSPQGTNTEAFF
TGCGCCAGCAGCCCCCAGGGGACAAACACTGAAGCTTTCTTT